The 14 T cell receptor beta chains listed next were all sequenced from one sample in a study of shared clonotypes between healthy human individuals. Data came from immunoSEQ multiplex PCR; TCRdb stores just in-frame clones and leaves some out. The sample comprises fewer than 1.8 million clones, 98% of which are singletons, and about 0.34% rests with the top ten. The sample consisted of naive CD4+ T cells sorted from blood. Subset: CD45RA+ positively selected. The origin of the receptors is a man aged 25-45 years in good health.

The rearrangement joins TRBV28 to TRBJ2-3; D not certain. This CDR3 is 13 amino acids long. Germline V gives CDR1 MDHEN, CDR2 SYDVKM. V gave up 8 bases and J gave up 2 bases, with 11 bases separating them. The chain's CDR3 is CASFRALTDTQYF. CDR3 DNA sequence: TGTGCCAGCTTCCGGGCCCTCACAGATACGCAGTATTTT.

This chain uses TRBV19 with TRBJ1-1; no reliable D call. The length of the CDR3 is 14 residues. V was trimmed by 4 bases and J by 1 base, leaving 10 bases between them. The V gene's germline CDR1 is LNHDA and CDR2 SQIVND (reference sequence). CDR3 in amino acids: CASSKGWENTEAFF. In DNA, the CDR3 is TGTGCCAGTAGTAAGGGCTGGGAGAACACTGAAGCTTTCTTT.

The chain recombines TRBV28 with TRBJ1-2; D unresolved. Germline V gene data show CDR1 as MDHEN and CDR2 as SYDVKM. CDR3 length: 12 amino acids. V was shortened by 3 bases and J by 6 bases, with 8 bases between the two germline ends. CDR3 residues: CASSFGRDGYTF. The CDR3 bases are TGTGCCAGCAGTTTTGGGAGGGATGGCTACACCTTC.

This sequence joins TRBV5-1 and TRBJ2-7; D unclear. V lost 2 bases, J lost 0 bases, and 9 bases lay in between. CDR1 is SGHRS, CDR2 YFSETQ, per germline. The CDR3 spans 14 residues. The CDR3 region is CASSFQHDSYEQYF. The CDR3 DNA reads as TGCGCCAGCAGCTTCCAGCATGACTCCTACGAGCAGTACTTC.

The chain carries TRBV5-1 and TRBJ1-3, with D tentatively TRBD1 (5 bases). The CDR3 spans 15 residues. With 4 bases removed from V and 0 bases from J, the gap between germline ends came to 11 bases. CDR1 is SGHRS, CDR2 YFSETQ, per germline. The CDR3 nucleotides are TGCGCCAGCAGCCCGGACATACACTCTGGAAACACCATATATTTT. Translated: CASSPDIHSGNTIYF.

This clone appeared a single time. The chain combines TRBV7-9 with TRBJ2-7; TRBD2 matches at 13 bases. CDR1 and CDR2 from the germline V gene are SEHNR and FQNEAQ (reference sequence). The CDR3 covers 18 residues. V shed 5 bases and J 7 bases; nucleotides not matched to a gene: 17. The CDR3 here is CASSQYSTGLAGVYEQYF. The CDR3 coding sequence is TGTGCCAGCAGCCAATATAGTACCGGACTAGCGGGAGTGTATGAGCAGTACTTC. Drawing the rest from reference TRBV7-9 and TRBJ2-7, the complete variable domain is DTGVSQNPRHKITKRGQNVTFRCDPISEHNRLYWYRQTLGQGPEFLTYFQNEAQLEKSRLLSDRFSAERPKGSFSTLEIQRTEQGDSAMYLCASSQYSTGLAGVYEQYFGPGTRLTVT.

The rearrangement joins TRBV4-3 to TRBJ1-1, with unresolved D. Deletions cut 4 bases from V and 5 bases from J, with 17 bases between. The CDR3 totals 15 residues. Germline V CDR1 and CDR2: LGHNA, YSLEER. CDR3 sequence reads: CASSPRYQPHTEAFF. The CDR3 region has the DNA TGCGCCAGCAGCCCAAGATATCAGCCGCATACTGAAGCTTTCTTT.

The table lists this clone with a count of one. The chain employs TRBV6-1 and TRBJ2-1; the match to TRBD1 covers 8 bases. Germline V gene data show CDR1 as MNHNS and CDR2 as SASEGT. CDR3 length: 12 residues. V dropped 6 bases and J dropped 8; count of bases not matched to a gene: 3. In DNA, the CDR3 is TGTGCCAGCAGGACAGGGGCCTATGAGCAGTTCTTC. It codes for CASRTGAYEQFF.

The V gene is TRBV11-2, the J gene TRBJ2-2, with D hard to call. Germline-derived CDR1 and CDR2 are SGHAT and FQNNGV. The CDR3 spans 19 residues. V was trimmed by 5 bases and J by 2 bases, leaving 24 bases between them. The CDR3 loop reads CASSPRLVANLHNTGELFF. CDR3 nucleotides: TGTGCCAGCAGCCCTCGGCTAGTTGCCAACCTTCATAACACCGGGGAGCTGTTTTTT.

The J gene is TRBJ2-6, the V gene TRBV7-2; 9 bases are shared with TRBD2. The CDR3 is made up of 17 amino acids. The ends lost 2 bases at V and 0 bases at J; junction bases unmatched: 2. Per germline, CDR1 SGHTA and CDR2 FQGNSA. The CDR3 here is CASSLLAGLSGANVLTF. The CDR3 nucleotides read TGTGCCAGCAGCTTACTAGCGGGGCTCTCTGGGGCCAACGTCCTGACTTTC.

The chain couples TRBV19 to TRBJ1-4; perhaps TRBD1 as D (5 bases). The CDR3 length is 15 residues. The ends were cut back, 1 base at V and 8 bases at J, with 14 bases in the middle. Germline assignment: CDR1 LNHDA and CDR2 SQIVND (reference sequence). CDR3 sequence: CASSIGGAGDEKLFF. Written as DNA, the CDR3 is TGTGCCAGTAGTATAGGGGGCGCTGGTGACGAAAAACTGTTTTTT.

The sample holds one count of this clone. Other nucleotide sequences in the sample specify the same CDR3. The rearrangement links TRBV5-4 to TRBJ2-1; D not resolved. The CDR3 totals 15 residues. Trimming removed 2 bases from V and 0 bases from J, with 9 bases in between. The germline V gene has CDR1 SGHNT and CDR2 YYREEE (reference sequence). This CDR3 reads CASSLDPSSYNEQFF. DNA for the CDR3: TGTGCCAGCAGCTTAGACCCGAGCTCCTACAATGAGCAGTTCTTC.

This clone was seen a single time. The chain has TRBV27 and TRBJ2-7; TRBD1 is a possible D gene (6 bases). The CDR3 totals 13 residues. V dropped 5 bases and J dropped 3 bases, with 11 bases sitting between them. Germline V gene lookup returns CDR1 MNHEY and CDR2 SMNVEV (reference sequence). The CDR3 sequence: CASSRTDRYEQYF. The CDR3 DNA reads TGTGCCAGCAGTAGGACAGACCGCTACGAGCAGTACTTC.

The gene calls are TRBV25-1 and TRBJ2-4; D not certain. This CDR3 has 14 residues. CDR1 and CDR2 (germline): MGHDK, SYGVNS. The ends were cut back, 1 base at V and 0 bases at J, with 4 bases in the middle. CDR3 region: CASSESGAKNIQYF. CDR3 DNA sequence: TGTGCCAGCAGTGAATCGGGAGCCAAAAACATTCAGTACTTC.